This TCR beta chain was sequenced in a study of T cell responses to AZD1222 COVID-19 vaccine. The table came from immunoSEQ multiplex PCR; TCRdb's copy has only in-frame clones and leaves some out. There are 100,000 to 150,000 clones in the sample; around 87% occur only once, and about 10% lies in the top ten. This clonotype was obtained from an adult in good health. The source was peripheral blood, collected on day 0 of AZD1222 vaccination.

The CDR3 loop reads CASSRDTRGGNEKLFF. CDR3 DNA sequence: TGCGCCAGCAGTCGGGACACCCGGGGGGGGAATGAAAAACTGTTTTTT. The rearrangement uses TRBV10-1 and TRBJ1-4, with a possible D match to TRBD1 (6 bases). V lost 5 bases to trimming and J lost 5 bases, with 18 bases between them. The CDR3 runs 16 residues. Germline V gives CDR1 WNHNN, CDR2 SYGVQD (reference sequence).